The clone carrying this T cell receptor (beta chain) was seen a few times. This record belongs to a study of metastatic and nonmetastatic thyroid tumors. Study-wide background: It was across blood and tumor or nodule tissue from malignant and benign thyroid patients that repertoires were compared.

This CDR3 spans 13 amino acids. CDR1 and CDR2 (germline): MNHNS, SASEGT. V was cut by 8 bases and J by 0 bases, with 11 bases left in between. Patients were all untreated before their thyroid surgery. As handled by the study authors: A distant-metastasis classifier for papillary thyroid cancer was built using CDR3 differences across clinicopathological groups. TCRdb reanalyzed the PCR reads via MiXCR. The V and J calls here are based on TCRdb, not the publication. The sample has roughly 35,000 clones; 35% are singletons. The sequence derives from a female donor with papillary thyroid cancer or a benign thyroid nodule (not recorded which). Some clones in this sample may be carry-over from other donors' samples. The chain recombines TRBV6-1 with TRBJ2-7, with a weak D call TRBD1 (5 bases). The sequenced sample was tumor tissue. CDR3 DNA sequence: TGTGCCAGCTCCCCAGGGCTCTCCTACGAGCAGTACTTC. Amino acid sequence: CASSPGLSYEQYF.